This T cell receptor beta chain was obtained from a study of HIV-infected patients and healthy controls. Study-wide findings and caveats: In healthy controls, MAIT alpha CDR3s were common; in HIV+ repertoires, severely depleted.

The repertoire came from unfractionated whole blood and reflected all unsorted peripheral T cells. cDNA was made from about 500 ng RNA using alpha and beta constant primers. Each of the alpha and beta chains got its own library through chain-specific third strand synthesis with indices. MiXCR, applied by TCRdb to the 5' RACE reads, yields one record per CDR3 protein. The sample includes 4,500 to 7,000 distinct CDR3 sequences, roughly 10% of them seen just once. This clonotype was seen at least ten times. The antigen remains unidentified. The CDR3 contains 13 residues. The germline V and J ends were trimmed by 5 bases and 7 bases, with 14 bases remaining between them. CDR1 is MNHEY and CDR2 is SVGAGI in the germline V gene.

The receptor comes from an adult with HIV infection. The sample was blood, taken before antiretroviral therapy. V and J are TRBV6-5 and TRBJ1-2; perhaps TRBD1 as D (6 bases). CDR3: CASSAPGASGYTF. In DNA, the CDR3 is TGTGCCAGCAGTGCCCCGGGGGCAAGTGGCTACACCTTC.